Sequencing of this TCR beta chain was carried out in a study of blood T cell repertoires in COVID-19. Study in general: COVID-19 samples from acute and convalescent phases originated in the United States, Italy and Spain.

Assay: immunoSEQ multiplex PCR; the TCRdb copy retains only in-frame clones and omits some. The sample carries roughly 100,000 clones, about 85% recorded once. The sequence derives from a man aged 50 to 59 with active COVID-19. Sequences were obtained from peripheral blood.

The CDR3 region is CASSRGASYNEQFF. In nucleotides, the CDR3 is TGTGCCAGCAGTCGCGGGGCGTCCTACAATGAGCAGTTCTTC. The chain is built from TRBV6-5 and TRBJ2-1, with TRBD2 as a possible D gene (6 bases). The CDR3 totals 14 residues. Trimming left V 5 bases short and J 1 base short, with 9 bases between. Germline assignment: CDR1 MNHEY and CDR2 SVGAGI.